The present T cell receptor beta chain was sequenced within a study of OX40 agonist ivuxolimab in advanced cancers. Study as a whole: Having had anti-PD-1, anti-PD-L1 or anti-CTLA-4 therapy before was allowed, and roughly 39% had some. General study points: Among T cells, CD8+ cells averaged more expanded clones than CD4+ cells.

Clones were sequenced by immunoSEQ multiplex PCR, and TCRdb holds only the in-frame ones, with some missing. The repertoire holds about 97,000 clones, with approximately 87% as singletons. As concerns this clone: Its specificity is unknown.

In germline, CDR1 is LGHNA, CDR2 YNFKEQ. There are 17 residues in the CDR3. Trimming left V 4 bases short and J 1 base short, with 19 bases between. The rearrangement joins TRBV4-2 to TRBJ1-1; D possibly corresponds to TRBD1 (5 bases). Source: CD4+ or CD8+ T cells sorted from blood, taken in a trial of the OX40 agonist ivuxolimab. This TCR was sampled from an adult with an advanced solid tumor such as melanoma, head and neck, liver or kidney cancer. CDR3 sequence: CASSPPRVTGRNTEAFF. As DNA, the CDR3 is TGTGCCAGCAGCCCCCCTAGAGTTACAGGAAGGAACACTGAAGCTTTCTTT.